Given below is one T cell receptor beta chain in context. Its antigen is unknown. An amount of RNA that ranged from 0.5 to 1 ug was reverse transcribed with random hexamers. immunoSEQ multiplex PCR amplified TCR beta CDR3 across 54 Vbeta, 13 Jbeta. TCRdb redid the calling of the immunoSEQ multiplex PCR reads with MiXCR, one entry per CDR3 protein. Among about 120,000 distinct CDR3 sequences, around 90% were seen once, and the ten largest hold 0.14%. This entry belongs to a study of CD8 T cells in Susac syndrome. Study-wide results and limits: The number of individuals included in the study's TCR sequencing and HLA analysis was acknowledged as relatively small.

This CDR3 has 14 residues. CDR1 and CDR2 from the germline V gene are SEHNR and FQNEAQ (reference sequence). V was shortened by 1 base and J by 6 bases, with 12 bases between the two germline ends. Sequencing of TCR beta was undertaken in CD8+ and CD4+ T cells derived from blood. TEMRA cells underwent FACS enrichment and CD8+ and CD4+ T cells underwent negative isolation. The chain employs TRBV7-9 and TRBJ1-2, with D possibly TRBD1 on 6 matching bases. This clonotype was obtained from a human donor in good health. The sample consisted of CD4+ T cells from PBMCs. CDR3 in DNA: TGTGCCAGCAGCTTAGTAGGGGGTATGGATGGCTACACCTTC. Translating it yields CASSLVGGMDGYTF.